A single sample is the source of the 8 T cell receptor beta chains below, sequenced in a study of PD-L1 blockade in urothelial cancer. Using immunoSEQ multiplex PCR, the repertoire was profiled, and TCRdb retains in-frame clones only, with some absent. This table has 70,000 to 80,000 clones, 85% appearing once. Noted time point: pretreatment peripheral blood. Material: PBMCs, obtained around atezolizumab (anti-PD-L1) treatment. All receptors come from a man between 35 and 55 years old with urothelial cancer.

V usage is TRBV7-3 and J usage is TRBJ2-2, with D unresolved. The CDR3 is 17 residues long. The V and J ends lost 2 bases and 2 bases respectively, with 15 bases between them. Germline V gene sequence: CDR1 SGHTA, CDR2 FQGTGA. Here the CDR3 reads CASSLFSGLGNTGELFF. CDR3 DNA: TGTGCCAGCAGCTTATTCTCGGGTCTAGGAAACACCGGGGAGCTGTTTTTT.

This chain links TRBV9 with TRBJ2-1; 10 nucleotides align to TRBD2. The length of the CDR3 is 16 residues. Germline assignment: CDR1 SGDLS and CDR2 YYNGEE. Trimming took 4 bases from V and 0 from J; bases not matched to a gene: 4. The CDR3 here is CASSFRLAGSYNEQFF. The DNA for the CDR3 is TGTGCCAGCAGCTTTCGACTAGCGGGCTCCTACAATGAGCAGTTCTTC.

The J gene is TRBJ1-1, the V gene TRBV5-4; D is uncertain. Germline V gene sequence: CDR1 SGHNT, CDR2 YYREEE (reference sequence). Trimming shortened V by 0 bases and J by 0 bases, and 3 bases separated the two germline ends. CDR3 size: 13 residues. The CDR3 region is CASSLGLNTEAFF. CDR3 bases: TGTGCCAGCAGCTTGGGGCTGAACACTGAAGCTTTCTTT.

The chain links TRBV4-1 to TRBJ2-7, with 7 nucleotides matching TRBD2. Germline V gene data show CDR1 as MGHRA and CDR2 as YSYEKL. Trimming removed 0 bases from V and 7 bases from J; junction bases left unmatched: 9. This CDR3 region has 15 residues. The chain's CDR3 is CASSQDLWGGWEQYF. CDR3 in DNA: TGCGCCAGCAGCCAAGATCTTTGGGGGGGATGGGAGCAGTACTTC.

At least ten counts were recorded for this clone. The rearrangement links TRBV21-1 to TRBJ1-1; no check of the table's D call, TRBD1, against the DNA was made. TRBV21-1 is a pseudogene. The CDR3 consists of 14 residues. Written as DNA, the CDR3 is TGTGCCAGCAGCAAAAAACAGGGGACCACTGAAGCTTTCTTT. Its protein is CASSKKQGTTEAFF.

The CDR3 DNA is TGTGCCAGTAGTACTCGCCACCCCGGTCAGCCCCAGCATTTT. Protein sequence: CASSTRHPGQPQHF. This chain joins TRBV19 and TRBJ1-5; D ambiguous. Germline V gene lookup returns CDR1 LNHDA and CDR2 SQIVND (reference sequence). Deletions cut 4 bases from V and 6 bases from J, with 13 bases between. The CDR3 is 14 amino acids.

The chain carries TRBV18 and TRBJ2-1, with 9 bases aligning to TRBD1. This CDR3 is built from 16 residues. The germline gives CDR1 KGHSH, CDR2 LQKENI. Trimming cost V 4 bases and J 4 bases; bases outside gene matches: 8. Here the CDR3 reads CASSLRTGAGYNEQFF. The CDR3 nucleotides read TGTGCCAGCTCACTTAGGACAGGGGCGGGTTACAATGAGCAGTTCTTC.

This rearrangement joins TRBV2 to TRBJ2-7; TRBD2 aligns across 7 bases. Trimming at V came to 4 bases and at J to 11 bases, leaving 17 bases not matched to a gene. The CDR3 spans 15 residues. The germline CDR1 and CDR2 sequences are SNHLY and FYNNEI. The CDR3 coding sequence is TGTGCCAGCAGTGGCGCGCGGGGAGGGAATCCGTCCGAGTACTTC. This codes for CASSGARGGNPSEYF.